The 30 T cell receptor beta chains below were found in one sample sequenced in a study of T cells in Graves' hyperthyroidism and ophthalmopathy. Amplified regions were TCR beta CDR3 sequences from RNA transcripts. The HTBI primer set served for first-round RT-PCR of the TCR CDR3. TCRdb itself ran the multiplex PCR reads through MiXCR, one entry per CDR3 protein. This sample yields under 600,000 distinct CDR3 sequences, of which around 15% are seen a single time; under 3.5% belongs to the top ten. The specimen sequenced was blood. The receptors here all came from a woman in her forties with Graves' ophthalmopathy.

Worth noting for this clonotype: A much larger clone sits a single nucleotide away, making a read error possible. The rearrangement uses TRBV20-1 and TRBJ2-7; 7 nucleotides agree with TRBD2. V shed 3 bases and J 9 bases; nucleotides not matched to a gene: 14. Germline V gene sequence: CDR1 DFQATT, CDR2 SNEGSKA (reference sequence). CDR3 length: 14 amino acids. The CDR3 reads CSARTRAGVGGQYF. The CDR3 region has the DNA TGCAGTGCTAGGACCCGGGCGGGAGTCGGGGGGCAGTACTTC.

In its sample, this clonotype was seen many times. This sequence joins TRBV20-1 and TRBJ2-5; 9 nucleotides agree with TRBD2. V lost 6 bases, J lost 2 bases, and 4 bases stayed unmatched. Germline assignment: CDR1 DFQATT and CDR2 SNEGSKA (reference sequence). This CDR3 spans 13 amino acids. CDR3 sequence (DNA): TGCAGTGCAGATAGCGGGGGACAAGAGACCCAGTACTTC. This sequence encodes CSADSGGQETQYF.

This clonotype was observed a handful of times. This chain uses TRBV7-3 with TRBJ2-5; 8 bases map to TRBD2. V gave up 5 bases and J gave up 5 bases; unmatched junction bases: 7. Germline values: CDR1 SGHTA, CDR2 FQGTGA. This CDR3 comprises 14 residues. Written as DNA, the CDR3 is TGTGCCAGCAGCCAGAGCGGGAGAGGGGAGACCCAGTACTTC. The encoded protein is CASSQSGRGETQYF.

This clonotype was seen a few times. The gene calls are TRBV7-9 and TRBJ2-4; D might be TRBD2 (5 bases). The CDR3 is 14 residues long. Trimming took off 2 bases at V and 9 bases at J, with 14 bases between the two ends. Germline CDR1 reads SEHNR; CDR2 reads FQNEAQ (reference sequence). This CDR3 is CASSLQTGMGIQYF. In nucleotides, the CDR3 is TGTGCCAGCAGCTTACAAACCGGGATGGGCATTCAGTACTTC.

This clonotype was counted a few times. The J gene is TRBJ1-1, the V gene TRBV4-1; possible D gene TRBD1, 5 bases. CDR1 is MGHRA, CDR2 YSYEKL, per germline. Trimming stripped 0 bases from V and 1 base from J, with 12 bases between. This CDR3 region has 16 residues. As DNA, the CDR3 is TGCGCCAGCAGCCAAGAGGTCGGGGGATGGAACACTGAAGCTTTCTTT. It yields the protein CASSQEVGGWNTEAFF.

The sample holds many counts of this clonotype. The CDR3 DNA is TGTGCCAGCAGTTACGACGCGGGGCTCTATGGCTACACCTTC. This translates into CASSYDAGLYGYTF. V is TRBV6-2 or TRBV6-3 and J is TRBJ1-2; D might be TRBD1 (5 bases). The CDR3 contains 14 residues. V was cut by 2 bases and J by 4 bases, with 11 bases left in between. Per germline, CDR1 MNHEY and CDR2 SVGEGT.

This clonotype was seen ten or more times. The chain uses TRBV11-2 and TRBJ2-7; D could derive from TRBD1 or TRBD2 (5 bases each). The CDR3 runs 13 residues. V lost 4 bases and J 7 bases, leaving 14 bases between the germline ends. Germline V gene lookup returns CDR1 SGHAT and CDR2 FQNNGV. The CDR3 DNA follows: TGTGCCAGCAGCTGGGACCCATCACCAGAGCAGTACTTC. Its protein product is CASSWDPSPEQYF.

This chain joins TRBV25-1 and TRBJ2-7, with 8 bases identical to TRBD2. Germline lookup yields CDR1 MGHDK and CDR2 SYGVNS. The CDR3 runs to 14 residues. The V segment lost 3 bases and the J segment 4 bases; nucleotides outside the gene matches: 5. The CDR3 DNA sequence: TGTGCCAGCAGTGAGACGGGAGGGGGATACGAGCAGTACTTC. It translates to CASSETGGGYEQYF.

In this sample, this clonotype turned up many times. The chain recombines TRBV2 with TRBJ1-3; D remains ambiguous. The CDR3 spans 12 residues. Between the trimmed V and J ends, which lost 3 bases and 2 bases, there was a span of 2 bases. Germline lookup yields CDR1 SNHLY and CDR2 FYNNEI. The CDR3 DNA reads TGTGCCAGCAGTGACCCTGGAAACACCATATATTTT. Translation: CASSDPGNTIYF.

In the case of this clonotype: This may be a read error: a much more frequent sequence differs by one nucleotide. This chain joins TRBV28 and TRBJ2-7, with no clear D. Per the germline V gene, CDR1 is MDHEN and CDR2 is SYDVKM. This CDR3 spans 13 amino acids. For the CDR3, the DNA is TGTGTCAGCAGTCCCCGACTTGTCTACGAGCAGTACTTC. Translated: CVSSPRLVYEQYF.

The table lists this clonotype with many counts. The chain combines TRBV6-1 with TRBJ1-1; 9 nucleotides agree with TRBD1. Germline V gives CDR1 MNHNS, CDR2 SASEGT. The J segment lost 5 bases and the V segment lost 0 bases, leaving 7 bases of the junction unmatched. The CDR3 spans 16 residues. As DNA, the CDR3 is TGTGCCAGCAGTGAAGCGCACAGGGGGCGGAAAACTGAAGCTTTCTTT. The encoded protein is CASSEAHRGRKTEAFF.

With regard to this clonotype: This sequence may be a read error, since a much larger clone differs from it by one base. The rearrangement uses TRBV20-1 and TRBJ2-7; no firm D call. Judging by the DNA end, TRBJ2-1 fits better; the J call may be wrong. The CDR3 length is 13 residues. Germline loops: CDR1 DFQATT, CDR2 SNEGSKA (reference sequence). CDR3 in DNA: TGCAGTGCTAGGGAATGGCGCTCTTACGAGCAGTTCTTC. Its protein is CSAREWRSYEQFF.

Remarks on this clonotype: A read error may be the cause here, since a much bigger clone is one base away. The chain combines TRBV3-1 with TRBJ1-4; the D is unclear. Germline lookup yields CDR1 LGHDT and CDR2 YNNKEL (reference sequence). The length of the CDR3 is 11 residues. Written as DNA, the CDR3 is TGTACCAGCAGTCTTAATGAAAAACTGTTTTTT. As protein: CTSSLNEKLFF.

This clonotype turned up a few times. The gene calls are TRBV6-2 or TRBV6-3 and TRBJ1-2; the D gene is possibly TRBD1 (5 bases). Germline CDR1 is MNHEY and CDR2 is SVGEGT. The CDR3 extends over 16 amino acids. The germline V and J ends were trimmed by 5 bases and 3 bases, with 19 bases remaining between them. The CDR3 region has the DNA TGTGCCAGCAGTCCCCGGGGGATTATCCAGCACTATGGCTACACCTTC. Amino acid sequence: CASSPRGIIQHYGYTF.

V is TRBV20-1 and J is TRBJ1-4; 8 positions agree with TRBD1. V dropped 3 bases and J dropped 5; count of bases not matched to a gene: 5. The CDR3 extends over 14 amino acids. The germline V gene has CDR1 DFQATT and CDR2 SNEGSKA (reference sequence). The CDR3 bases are TGCAGTGCTAGGGGGACAGGTGACAATGAAAAACTGTTTTTT. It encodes CSARGTGDNEKLFF.

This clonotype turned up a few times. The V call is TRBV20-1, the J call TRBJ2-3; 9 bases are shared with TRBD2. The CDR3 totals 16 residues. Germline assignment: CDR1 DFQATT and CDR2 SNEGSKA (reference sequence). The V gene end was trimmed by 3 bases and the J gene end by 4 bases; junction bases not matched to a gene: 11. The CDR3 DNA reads TGCAGTGCTAGTGGGCGGGTTAGCGGGAGTCCAGATACGCAGTATTTT. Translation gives CSASGRVSGSPDTQYF.

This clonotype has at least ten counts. CDR3 nucleotides: TGCAGTGCTAAGTTCGGGGCTGAAGCTTTCTTT. It specifies CSAKFGAEAFF. This sequence joins TRBV20-1 and TRBJ1-1; D call uncertain. Germline loops: CDR1 DFQATT, CDR2 SNEGSKA (reference sequence). With 4 bases removed from V and 6 bases from J, the gap between germline ends came to 9 bases. This CDR3 has 11 residues.

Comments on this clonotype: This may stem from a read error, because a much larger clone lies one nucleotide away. The CDR3 bases are TGTGCCAGCAGTTTCCCTCAGGGACCCGGCTACACCTTC. It specifies CASSFPQGPGYTF. The V gene is TRBV27, the J gene TRBJ1-2; D is perhaps TRBD1 (5 bases). CDR1 is MNHEY and CDR2 is SMNVEV in the germline V gene (reference sequence). The CDR3 spans 13 residues. Between the trimmed V and J ends, which lost 3 bases and 8 bases, there was a span of 13 bases.

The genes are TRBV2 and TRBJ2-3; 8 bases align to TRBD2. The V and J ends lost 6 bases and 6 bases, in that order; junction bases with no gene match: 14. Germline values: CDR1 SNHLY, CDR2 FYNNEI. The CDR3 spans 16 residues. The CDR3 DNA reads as TGTGCCAGCAGCAAGACCGGGACTAGGGTGGGGGATACGCAGTATTTT. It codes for CASSKTGTRVGDTQYF.

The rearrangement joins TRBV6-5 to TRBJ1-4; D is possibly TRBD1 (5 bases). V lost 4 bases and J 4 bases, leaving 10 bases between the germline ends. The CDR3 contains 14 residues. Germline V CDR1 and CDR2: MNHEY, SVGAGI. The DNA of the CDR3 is TGTGCCAGCAGTTTCGGGGCCCTTAATGAAAAACTGTTTTTT. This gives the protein CASSFGALNEKLFF.

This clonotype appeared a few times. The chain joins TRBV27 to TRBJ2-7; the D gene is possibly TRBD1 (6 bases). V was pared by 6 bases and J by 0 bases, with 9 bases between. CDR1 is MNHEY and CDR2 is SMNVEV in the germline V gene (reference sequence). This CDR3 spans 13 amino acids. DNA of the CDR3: TGTGCCAGCAGGAACAGGGTCTCCTACGAGCAGTACTTC. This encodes CASRNRVSYEQYF.

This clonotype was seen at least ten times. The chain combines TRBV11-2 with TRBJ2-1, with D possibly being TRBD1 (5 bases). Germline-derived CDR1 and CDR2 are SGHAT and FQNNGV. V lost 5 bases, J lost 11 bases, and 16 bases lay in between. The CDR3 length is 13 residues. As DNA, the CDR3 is TGTGCCAGCAGCCGCGTGGGGAAGGGGCAGCAGTTCTTC. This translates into CASSRVGKGQQFF. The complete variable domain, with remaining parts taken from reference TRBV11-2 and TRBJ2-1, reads EAGVAQSPRYKIIEKRQSVAFWCNPISGHATLYWYQQILGQGPKLLIQFQNNGVVDDSQLPKDRFSAERLKGVDSTLKIQPAKLEDSAVYLCASSRVGKGQQFFGPGTRLTVL.

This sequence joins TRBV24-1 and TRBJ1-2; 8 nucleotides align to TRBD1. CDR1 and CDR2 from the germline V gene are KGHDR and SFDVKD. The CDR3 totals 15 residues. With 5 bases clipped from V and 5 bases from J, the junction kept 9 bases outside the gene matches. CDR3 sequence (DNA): TGTGCCACCAGTGGGTCCGGGACAGGATTTTATGGCTACACCTTC. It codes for CATSGSGTGFYGYTF.

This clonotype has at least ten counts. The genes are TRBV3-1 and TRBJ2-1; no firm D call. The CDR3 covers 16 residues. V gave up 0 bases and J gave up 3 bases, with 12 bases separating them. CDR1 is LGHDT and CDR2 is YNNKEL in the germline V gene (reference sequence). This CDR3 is CASSQDRRIRYNEQFF. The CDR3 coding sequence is TGTGCCAGCAGCCAAGATCGGCGGATCCGCTACAATGAGCAGTTCTTC.

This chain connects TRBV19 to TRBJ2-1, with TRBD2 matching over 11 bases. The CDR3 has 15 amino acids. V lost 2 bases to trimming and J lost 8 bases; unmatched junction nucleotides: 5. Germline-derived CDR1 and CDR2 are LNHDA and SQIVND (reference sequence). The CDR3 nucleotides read TGTGCCAGTAGTATACTAGCGGGAGGTAGGGATGAGCAGTTCTTC. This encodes CASSILAGGRDEQFF.

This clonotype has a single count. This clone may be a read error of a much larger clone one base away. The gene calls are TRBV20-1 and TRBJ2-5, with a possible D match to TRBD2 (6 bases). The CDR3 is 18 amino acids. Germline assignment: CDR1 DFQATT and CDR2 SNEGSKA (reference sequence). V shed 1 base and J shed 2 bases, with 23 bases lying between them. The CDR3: CSARGGSGTRGSQETQYF. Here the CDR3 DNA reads TGCAGTGCTAGAGGGGGCTCCGGGACTCGCGGTAGTCAAGAGACCCAGTACTTC.

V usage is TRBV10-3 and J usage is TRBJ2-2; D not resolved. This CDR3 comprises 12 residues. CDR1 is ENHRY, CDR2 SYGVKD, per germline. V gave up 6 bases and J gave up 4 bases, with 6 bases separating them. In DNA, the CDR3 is TGTGCCATCAGAGTTTTCACCGGGGAGCTGTTTTTT. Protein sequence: CAIRVFTGELFF.

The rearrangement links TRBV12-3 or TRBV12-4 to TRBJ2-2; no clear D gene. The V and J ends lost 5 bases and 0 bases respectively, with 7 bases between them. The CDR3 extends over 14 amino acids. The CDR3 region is CASSRFANTGELFF. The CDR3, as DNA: TGTGCCAGCAGTAGGTTCGCGAACACCGGGGAGCTGTTTTTT.

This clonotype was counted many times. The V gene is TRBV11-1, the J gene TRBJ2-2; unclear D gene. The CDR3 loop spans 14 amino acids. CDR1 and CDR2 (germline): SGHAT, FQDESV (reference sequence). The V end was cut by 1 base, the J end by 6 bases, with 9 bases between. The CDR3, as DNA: TGTGCCAGCAGCTTAGGAAGGGTGTCCGGGGAGCTGTTTTTT. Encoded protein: CASSLGRVSGELFF.

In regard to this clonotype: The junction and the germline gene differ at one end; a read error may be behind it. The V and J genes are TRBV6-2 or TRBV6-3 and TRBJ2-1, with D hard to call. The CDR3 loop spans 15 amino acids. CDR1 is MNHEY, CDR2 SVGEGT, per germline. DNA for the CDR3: TGTGCCAGCAGTACGGCAGAGCTATCCTCCAATGAGCAGTTCTTC. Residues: CASSTAELSSNEQFF.